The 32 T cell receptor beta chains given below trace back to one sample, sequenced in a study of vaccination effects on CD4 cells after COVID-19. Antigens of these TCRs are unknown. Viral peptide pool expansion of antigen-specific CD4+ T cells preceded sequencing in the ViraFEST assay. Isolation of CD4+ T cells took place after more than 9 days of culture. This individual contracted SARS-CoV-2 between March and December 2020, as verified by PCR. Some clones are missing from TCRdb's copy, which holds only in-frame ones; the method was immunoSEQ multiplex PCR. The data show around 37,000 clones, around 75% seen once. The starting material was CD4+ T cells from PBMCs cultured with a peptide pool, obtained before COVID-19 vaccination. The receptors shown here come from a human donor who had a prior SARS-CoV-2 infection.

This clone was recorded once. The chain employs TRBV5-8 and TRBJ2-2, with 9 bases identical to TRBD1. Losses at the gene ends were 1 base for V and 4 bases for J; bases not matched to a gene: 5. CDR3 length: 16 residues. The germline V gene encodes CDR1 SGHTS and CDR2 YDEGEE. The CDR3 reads CASSLPGQGPTGELFF. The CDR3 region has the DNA TGTGCCAGCAGCTTGCCGGGACAGGGTCCCACCGGGGAGCTGTTTTTT.

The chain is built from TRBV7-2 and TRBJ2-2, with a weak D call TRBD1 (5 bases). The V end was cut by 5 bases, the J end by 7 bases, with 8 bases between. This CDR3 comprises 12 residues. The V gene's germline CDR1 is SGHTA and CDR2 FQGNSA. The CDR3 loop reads CASSGHVGELFF. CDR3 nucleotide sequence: TGTGCCAGCAGCGGACACGTCGGGGAGCTGTTTTTT.

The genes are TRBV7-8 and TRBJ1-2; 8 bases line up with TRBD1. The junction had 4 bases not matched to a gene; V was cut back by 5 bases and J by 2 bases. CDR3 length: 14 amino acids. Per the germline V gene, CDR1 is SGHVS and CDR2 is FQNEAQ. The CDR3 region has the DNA TGTGCCAGCAGCCCCTGGACAGGGAACTATGGCTACACCTTC. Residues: CASSPWTGNYGYTF.

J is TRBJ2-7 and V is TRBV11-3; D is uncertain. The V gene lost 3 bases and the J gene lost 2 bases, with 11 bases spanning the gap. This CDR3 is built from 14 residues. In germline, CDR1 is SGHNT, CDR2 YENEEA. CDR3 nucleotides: TGTGCCAGCAGCTTGTTTGAGACTCCCTACGAGCAGTACTTC. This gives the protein CASSLFETPYEQYF.

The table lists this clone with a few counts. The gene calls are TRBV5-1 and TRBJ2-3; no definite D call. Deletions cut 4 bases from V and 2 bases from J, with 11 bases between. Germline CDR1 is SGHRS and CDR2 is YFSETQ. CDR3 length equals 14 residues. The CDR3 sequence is CASSPWTTTDTQYF. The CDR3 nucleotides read TGCGCCAGCAGCCCGTGGACCACCACAGATACGCAGTATTTT.

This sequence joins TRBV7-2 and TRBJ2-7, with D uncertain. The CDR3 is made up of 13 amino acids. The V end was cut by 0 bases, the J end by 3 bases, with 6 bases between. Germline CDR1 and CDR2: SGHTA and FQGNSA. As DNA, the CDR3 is TGTGCCAGCAGCTTAGCTGTCTACTACGAGCAGTACTTC. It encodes CASSLAVYYEQYF.

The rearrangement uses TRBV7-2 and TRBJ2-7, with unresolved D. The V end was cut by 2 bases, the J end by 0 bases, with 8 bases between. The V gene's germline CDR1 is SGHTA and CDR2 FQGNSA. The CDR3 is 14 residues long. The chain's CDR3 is CASSLWSSSYEQYF. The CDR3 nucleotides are TGTGCCAGCAGCTTATGGTCGAGCTCCTACGAGCAGTACTTC.

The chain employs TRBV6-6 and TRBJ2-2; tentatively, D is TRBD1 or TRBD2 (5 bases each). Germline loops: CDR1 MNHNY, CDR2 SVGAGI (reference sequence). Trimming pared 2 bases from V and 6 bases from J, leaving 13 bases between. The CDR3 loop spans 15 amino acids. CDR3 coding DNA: TGTGCCAGCAGTTACGTCGGAATGGGGGCCGGGGAGCTGTTTTTT. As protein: CASSYVGMGAGELFF.

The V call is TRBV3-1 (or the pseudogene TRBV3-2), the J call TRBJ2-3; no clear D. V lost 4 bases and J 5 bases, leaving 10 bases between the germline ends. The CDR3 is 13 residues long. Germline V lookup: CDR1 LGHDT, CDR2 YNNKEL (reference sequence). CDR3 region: CASSPVVRDTQYF. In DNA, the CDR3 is TGTGCCAGCAGCCCAGTGGTTCGAGATACGCAGTATTTT.

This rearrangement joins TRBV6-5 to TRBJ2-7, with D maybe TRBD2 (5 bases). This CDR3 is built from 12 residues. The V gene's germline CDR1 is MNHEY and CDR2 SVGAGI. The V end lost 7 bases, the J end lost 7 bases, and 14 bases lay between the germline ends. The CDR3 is CASTFYGGEQYF. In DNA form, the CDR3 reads TGTGCCAGCACCTTCTATGGCGGGGAGCAGTACTTC.

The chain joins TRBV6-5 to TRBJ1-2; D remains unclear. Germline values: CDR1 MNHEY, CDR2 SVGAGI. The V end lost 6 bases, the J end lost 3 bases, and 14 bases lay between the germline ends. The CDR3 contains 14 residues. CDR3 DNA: TGTGCCAGCAGGCGGGTCGGAGGCGACTATGGCTACACCTTC. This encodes CASRRVGGDYGYTF.

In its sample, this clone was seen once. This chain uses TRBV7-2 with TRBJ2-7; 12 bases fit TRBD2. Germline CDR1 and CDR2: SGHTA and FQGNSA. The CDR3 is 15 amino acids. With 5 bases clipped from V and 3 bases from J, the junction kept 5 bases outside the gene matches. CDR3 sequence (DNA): TGTGCCAGCAGCCGGACTAGCGGGACTAGCTACGAGCAGTACTTC. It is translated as CASSRTSGTSYEQYF. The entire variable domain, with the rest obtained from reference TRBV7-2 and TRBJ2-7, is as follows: GAGVSQSPSNKVTEKGKDVELRCDPISGHTALYWYRQSLGQGLEFLIYFQGNSAPDKSGLPSDRFSAERTGGSVSTLTIQRTQQEDSAVYLCASSRTSGTSYEQYFGPGTRLTVT.

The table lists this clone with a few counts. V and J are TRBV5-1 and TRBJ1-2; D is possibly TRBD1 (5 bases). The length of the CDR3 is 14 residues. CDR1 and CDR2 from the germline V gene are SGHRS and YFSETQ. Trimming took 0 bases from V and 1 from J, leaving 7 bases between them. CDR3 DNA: TGCGCCAGCAGCTTGGTGGGGGGTAACTATGGCTACACCTTC. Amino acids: CASSLVGGNYGYTF. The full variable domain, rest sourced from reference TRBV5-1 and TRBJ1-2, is KAGVTQTPRYLIKTRGQQVTLSCSPISGHRSVSWYQQTPGQGLQFLFEYFSETQRNKGNFPGRFSGRQFSNSRSEMNVSTLELGDSALYLCASSLVGGNYGYTFGSGTRLTVV.

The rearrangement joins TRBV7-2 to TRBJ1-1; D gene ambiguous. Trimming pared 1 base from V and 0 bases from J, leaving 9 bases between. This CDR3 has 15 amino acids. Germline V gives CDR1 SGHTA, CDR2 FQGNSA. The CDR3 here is CASSLGFRMNTEAFF. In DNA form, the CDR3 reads TGTGCCAGCAGCTTAGGGTTTCGGATGAACACTGAAGCTTTCTTT. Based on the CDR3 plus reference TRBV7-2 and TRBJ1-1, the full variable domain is GAGVSQSPSNKVTEKGKDVELRCDPISGHTALYWYRQSLGQGLEFLIYFQGNSAPDKSGLPSDRFSAERTGGSVSTLTIQRTQQEDSAVYLCASSLGFRMNTEAFFGQGTRLTVV.

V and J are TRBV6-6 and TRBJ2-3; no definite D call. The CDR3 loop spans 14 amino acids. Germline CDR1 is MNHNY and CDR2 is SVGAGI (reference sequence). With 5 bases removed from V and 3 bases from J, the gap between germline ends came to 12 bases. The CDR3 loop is CASSPRQPTDTQYF. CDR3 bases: TGTGCCAGCAGTCCTAGGCAACCGACAGATACGCAGTATTTT.

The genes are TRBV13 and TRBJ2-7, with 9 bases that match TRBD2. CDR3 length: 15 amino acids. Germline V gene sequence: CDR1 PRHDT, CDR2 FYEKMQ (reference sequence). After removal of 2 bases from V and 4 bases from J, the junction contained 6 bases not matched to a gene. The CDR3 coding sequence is TGTGCCAGCAGCTTATATGCGGGAGGGTTTTACGAGCAGTACTTC. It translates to CASSLYAGGFYEQYF.

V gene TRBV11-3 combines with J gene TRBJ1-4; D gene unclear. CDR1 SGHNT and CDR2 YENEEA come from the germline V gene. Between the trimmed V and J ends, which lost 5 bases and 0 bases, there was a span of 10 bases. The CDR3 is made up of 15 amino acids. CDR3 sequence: CASSPTVATNEKLFF. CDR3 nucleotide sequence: TGTGCCAGCAGCCCCACGGTGGCAACTAATGAAAAACTGTTTTTT. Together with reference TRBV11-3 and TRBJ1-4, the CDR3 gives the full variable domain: EAGVVQSPRYKIIEKKQPVAFWCNPISGHNTLYWYLQNLGQGPELLIRYENEEAVDDSQLPKDRFSAERLKGVDSTLKIQPAELGDSAVYLCASSPTVATNEKLFFGSGTQLSVL.

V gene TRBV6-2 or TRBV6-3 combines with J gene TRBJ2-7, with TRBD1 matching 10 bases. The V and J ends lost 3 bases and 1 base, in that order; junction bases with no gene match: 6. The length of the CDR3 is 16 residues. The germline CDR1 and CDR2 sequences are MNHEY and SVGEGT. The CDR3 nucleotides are TGTGCCAGCAGTTATTTGGGACAGGGGCTTTCCTACGAGCAGTACTTC. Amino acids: CASSYLGQGLSYEQYF.

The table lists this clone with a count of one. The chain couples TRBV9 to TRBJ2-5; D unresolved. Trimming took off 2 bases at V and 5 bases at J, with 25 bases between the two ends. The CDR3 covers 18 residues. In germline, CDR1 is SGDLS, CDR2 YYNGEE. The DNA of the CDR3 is TGTGCCAGCAGCGTGGGTTCGCGATTCGGCTCCAAGGCGGAGACCCAGTACTTC. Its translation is CASSVGSRFGSKAETQYF.

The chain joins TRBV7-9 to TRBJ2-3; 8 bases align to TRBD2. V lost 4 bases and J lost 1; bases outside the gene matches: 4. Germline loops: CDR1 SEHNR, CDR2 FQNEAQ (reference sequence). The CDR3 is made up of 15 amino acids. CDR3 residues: CASSYLAGGTDTQYF. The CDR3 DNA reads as TGTGCCAGCAGCTATCTAGCGGGTGGCACAGATACGCAGTATTTT.

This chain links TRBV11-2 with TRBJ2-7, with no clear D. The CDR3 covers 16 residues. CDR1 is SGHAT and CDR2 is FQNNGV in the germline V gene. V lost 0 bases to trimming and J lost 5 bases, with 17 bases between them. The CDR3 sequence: CASSLDGWGSLNEQYF. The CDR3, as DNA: TGTGCCAGCAGCTTAGACGGGTGGGGATCCCTAAACGAGCAGTACTTC. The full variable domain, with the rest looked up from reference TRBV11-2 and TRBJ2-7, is EAGVAQSPRYKIIEKRQSVAFWCNPISGHATLYWYQQILGQGPKLLIQFQNNGVVDDSQLPKDRFSAERLKGVDSTLKIQPAKLEDSAVYLCASSLDGWGSLNEQYFGPGTRLTVT.

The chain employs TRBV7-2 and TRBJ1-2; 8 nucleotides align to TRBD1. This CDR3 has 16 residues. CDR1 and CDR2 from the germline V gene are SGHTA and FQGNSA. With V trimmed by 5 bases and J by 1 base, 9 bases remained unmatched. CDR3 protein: CASSHKVGQVNYGYTF. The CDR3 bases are TGTGCCAGCAGCCACAAGGTGGGACAGGTTAACTATGGCTACACCTTC. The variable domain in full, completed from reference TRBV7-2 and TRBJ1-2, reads GAGVSQSPSNKVTEKGKDVELRCDPISGHTALYWYRQSLGQGLEFLIYFQGNSAPDKSGLPSDRFSAERTGGSVSTLTIQRTQQEDSAVYLCASSHKVGQVNYGYTFGSGTRLTVV.

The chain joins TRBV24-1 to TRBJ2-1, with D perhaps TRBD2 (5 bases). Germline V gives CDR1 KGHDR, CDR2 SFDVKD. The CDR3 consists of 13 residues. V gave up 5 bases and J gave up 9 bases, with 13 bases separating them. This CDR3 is CATSVFLEGEQFF. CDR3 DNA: TGTGCCACCAGTGTTTTCCTAGAGGGTGAGCAGTTCTTC.

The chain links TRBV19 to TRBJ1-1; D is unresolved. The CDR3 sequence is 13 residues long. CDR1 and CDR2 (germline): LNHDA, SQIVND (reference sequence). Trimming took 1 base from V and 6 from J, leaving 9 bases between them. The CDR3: CASSIVGLSEAFF. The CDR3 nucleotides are TGTGCCAGTAGTATAGTCGGGTTATCTGAAGCTTTCTTT.

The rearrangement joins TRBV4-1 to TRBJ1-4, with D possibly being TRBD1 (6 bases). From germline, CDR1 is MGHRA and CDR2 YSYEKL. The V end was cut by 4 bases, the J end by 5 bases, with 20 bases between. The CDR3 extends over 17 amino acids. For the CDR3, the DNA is TGCGCCAGCAGCCCACACCGAAAACAGGGAGGAAATGAAAAACTGTTTTTT. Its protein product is CASSPHRKQGGNEKLFF.

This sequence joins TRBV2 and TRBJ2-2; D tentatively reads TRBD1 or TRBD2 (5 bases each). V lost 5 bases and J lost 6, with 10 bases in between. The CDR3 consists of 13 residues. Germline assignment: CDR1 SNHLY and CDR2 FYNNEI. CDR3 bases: TGTGCCAGCAGTCTTTCGGGACCCGGGGAGCTGTTTTTT. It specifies CASSLSGPGELFF.

The CDR3: CASSFQETQYF. CDR3 bases: TGTGCCAGCAGCTTCCAAGAGACCCAGTACTTC. The V and J genes are TRBV11-1 and TRBJ2-5; D ambiguous. The CDR3 is 11 residues long. Germline-derived CDR1 and CDR2 are SGHAT and FQDESV (reference sequence). Trimming shortened V by 3 bases and J by 1 base, and 0 bases separated the two germline ends.

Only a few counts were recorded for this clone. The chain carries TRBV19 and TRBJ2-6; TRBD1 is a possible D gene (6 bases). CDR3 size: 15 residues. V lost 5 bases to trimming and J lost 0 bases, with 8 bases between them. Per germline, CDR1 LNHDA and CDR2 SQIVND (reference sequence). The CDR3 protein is CASSAQGSGANVLTF. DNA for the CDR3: TGTGCCAGTAGTGCACAGGGCTCTGGGGCCAACGTCCTGACTTTC.

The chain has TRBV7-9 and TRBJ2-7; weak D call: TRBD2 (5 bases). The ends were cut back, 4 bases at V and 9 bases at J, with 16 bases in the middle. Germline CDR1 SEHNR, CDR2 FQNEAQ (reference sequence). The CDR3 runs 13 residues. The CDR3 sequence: CASSSVVGVVQYF. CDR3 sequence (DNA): TGTGCCAGCAGCTCAGTAGTGGGAGTGGTGCAGTACTTC.

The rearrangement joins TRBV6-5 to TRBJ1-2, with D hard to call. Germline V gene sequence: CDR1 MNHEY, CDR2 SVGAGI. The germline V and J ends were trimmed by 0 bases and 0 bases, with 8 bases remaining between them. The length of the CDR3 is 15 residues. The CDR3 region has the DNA TGTGCCAGCAGTTACTCAGGACGGACTAACTATGGCTACACCTTC. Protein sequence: CASSYSGRTNYGYTF.

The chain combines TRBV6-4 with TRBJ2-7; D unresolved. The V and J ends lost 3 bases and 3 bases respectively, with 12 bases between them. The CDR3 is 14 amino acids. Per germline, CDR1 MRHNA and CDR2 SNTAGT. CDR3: CASSEARSNYEQYF. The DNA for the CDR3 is TGTGCCAGCAGTGAAGCTAGATCCAACTACGAGCAGTACTTC.

The CDR3 region is CASSPDYGYTF. The CDR3 DNA is TGTGCCAGCAGCCCGGACTATGGCTACACCTTC. J is TRBJ1-2 and V is TRBV7-2; D ambiguous. Trimming shortened V by 5 bases and J by 3 bases, and 4 bases separated the two germline ends. CDR1 and CDR2 (germline): SGHTA, FQGNSA. The CDR3 runs to 11 residues.